The next 19 T cell receptor beta chains were all read from a single sample in a study of blood T cell repertoires in COVID-19. Data came from immunoSEQ multiplex PCR; TCRdb stores just in-frame clones and leaves some out. Among around 330,000 clones listed, 89% were seen once. The specimen was PBMCs or T cells enriched from blood (not recorded which). Receptor source: a woman in her thirties or forties who had recovered from COVID-19.

The V and J genes are TRBV4-1 and TRBJ1-4; D is perhaps TRBD1 (5 bases). This CDR3 is 14 amino acids long. CDR1 is MGHRA and CDR2 is YSYEKL in the germline V gene. Trimming took off 7 bases at V and 6 bases at J, with 15 bases between the two ends. The CDR3 here is CASTPKRGDEKLFF. The CDR3 nucleotides read TGCGCCAGCACCCCAAAACGGGGGGATGAAAAACTGTTTTTT.

The genes are TRBV28 and TRBJ1-1; TRBD1 matches 8 bases. This CDR3 is built from 15 residues. The germline gives CDR1 MDHEN, CDR2 SYDVKM. The CDR3 sequence: CVATRTGLMNTEAFF. The CDR3 DNA reads as TGTGTCGCGACCCGGACAGGGCTCATGAACACTGAAGCTTTCTTT.

V is TRBV12-5 and J is TRBJ2-1; 12 bases fit TRBD2. The junction had 12 bases not matched to a gene; V was cut back by 0 bases and J by 0 bases. This CDR3 has 21 amino acids. CDR1 is LGHNT and CDR2 is FRNRAP in the germline V gene. Written as DNA, the CDR3 is TGTGCTAGTGGTTTGGTACGAGTGGGGCTAGCGGGAGGGAGCTCCTACAATGAGCAGTTCTTC. As protein: CASGLVRVGLAGGSSYNEQFF.

V gene TRBV7-8 combines with J gene TRBJ2-5; D might be TRBD2 (6 bases). The CDR3 runs 14 residues. The V gene's germline CDR1 is SGHVS and CDR2 FQNEAQ. V shed 3 bases and J shed 5 bases, with 13 bases lying between them. The CDR3 DNA reads as TGTGCCAGCAGCTTTAGGGAGGCCTGGGAGACCCAGTACTTC. Protein: CASSFREAWETQYF.

In this sample, this clone turned up a few times. This chain links TRBV29-1 with TRBJ1-4; possible D gene TRBD1, 5 bases. The V end lost 7 bases, the J end lost 7 bases, and 13 bases lay between the germline ends. Germline CDR1 reads SQVTM; CDR2 reads ANQGSEA. The CDR3 length is 12 residues. DNA of the CDR3: TGCAGCGCGACAGTTTCTCTTGAAAAACTGTTTTTT. This codes for CSATVSLEKLFF.

The CDR3 bases are TGTGCCAGCAGCCGTACAGGGGGTAGCGGGGAGCTGTTTTTT. Its translation: CASSRTGGSGELFF. V gene TRBV7-3 combines with J gene TRBJ2-2; the match to TRBD1 covers 8 bases. The V and J ends lost 5 bases and 7 bases, in that order; junction bases with no gene match: 6. Germline assignment: CDR1 SGHTA and CDR2 FQGTGA. CDR3 length: 14 residues.

The chain employs TRBV7-3 and TRBJ2-1; a possible D gene is TRBD1 (6 bases). V was clipped by 1 base and J by 7 bases, with 14 bases between them. Germline values: CDR1 SGHTA, CDR2 FQGTGA. The CDR3 extends over 15 amino acids. The CDR3 coding sequence is TGTGCCAGCAGCTTAATGGGTCAGGGGATAAATGAGCAGTTCTTC. This encodes CASSLMGQGINEQFF.

The chain joins TRBV11-2 to TRBJ1-4; D call uncertain. The ends were cut back, 4 bases at V and 3 bases at J, with 12 bases in the middle. Germline V gene lookup returns CDR1 SGHAT and CDR2 FQNNGV. The CDR3 consists of 15 residues. The CDR3: CASSSNRLPNEKLFF. DNA of the CDR3: TGTGCCAGCAGCTCCAACAGACTACCTAATGAAAAACTGTTTTTT.

CDR3 in amino acids: CASSLVPLGNTIYF. The CDR3 DNA reads as TGTGCCAGCAGCCTAGTCCCTCTAGGAAACACCATATATTTT. The V gene is TRBV11-2, the J gene TRBJ1-3; D uncertain. V was pared by 5 bases and J by 4 bases, with 12 bases between. The CDR3 sequence is 14 residues long. From germline, CDR1 is SGHAT and CDR2 FQNNGV.

This chain connects TRBV30 to TRBJ1-1; unclear D gene. The V and J ends lost 3 bases and 1 base respectively, with 9 bases between them. CDR3 size: 13 residues. The germline CDR1 and CDR2 sequences are GTSNPN and SVGIG (reference sequence). This CDR3 reads CAWREVRNTEAFF. CDR3 nucleotide sequence: TGTGCCTGGAGGGAGGTTAGGAACACTGAAGCTTTCTTT.

This clone occurred a few times. The chain is built from TRBV21-1 and TRBJ2-3; the table's D call of TRBD2 was not tested on the DNA. TRBV21-1 is flagged as a pseudogene. CDR3 length: 18 residues. This chain's CDR3 is CASSKRALGGDEADTQYF. The CDR3, as DNA: TGTGCCAGCAGCAAAAGGGCTTTGGGGGGAGATGAGGCAGATACGCAGTATTTT.

This clone was observed a single time. The CDR3 reads CASSLAPSGGGNTQYF. CDR3 in DNA: TGTGCCAGCAGCTTAGCCCCTAGCGGGGGGGGGAATACGCAGTATTTT. The V gene is TRBV7-2, the J gene TRBJ2-3, with 12 positions matching TRBD2. Germline V lookup: CDR1 SGHTA, CDR2 FQGNSA. With V trimmed by 0 bases and J by 7 bases, 5 bases remained unmatched. The CDR3 is made up of 16 amino acids.

Here the CDR3 reads CASSRGAEQFF. The CDR3 DNA sequence: TGTGCCAGCAGCCGTGGGGCTGAGCAGTTCTTC. J is TRBJ2-1 and V is TRBV7-8; TRBD1 might be the D (5 bases). Germline CDR1 SGHVS, CDR2 FQNEAQ. V lost 5 bases, J lost 9 bases, and 8 bases lay in between. The CDR3 covers 11 residues.

The chain employs TRBV5-1 and TRBJ1-2, with 8 bases matching TRBD1. The CDR3 sequence is 16 residues long. With V trimmed by 6 bases and J by 0 bases, 10 bases remained unmatched. Germline lookup yields CDR1 SGHRS and CDR2 YFSETQ. CDR3 in DNA: TGCGCCAGCACCGCCCTTACAGGGGGAGCTAACTATGGCTACACCTTC. Residues: CASTALTGGANYGYTF.

The chain has TRBV28 and TRBJ1-2; the D is unclear. The CDR3 spans 13 residues. Germline CDR1 MDHEN, CDR2 SYDVKM. Trimming stripped 3 bases from V and 0 bases from J, with 5 bases between. The CDR3 sequence: CASSFDTNYGYTF. The CDR3 coding sequence is TGTGCCAGCAGTTTTGACACTAACTATGGCTACACCTTC.

The rearrangement links TRBV7-2 to TRBJ1-1; 7 bases map to TRBD1. The germline V gene encodes CDR1 SGHTA and CDR2 FQGNSA. The CDR3 is 14 amino acids. J was trimmed by 8 bases and V by 5 bases; bases with no gene match: 11. CDR3 nucleotide sequence: TGTGCCAGCAGCCCCGGGACAGCTAAAACGGAAGCTTTCTTT. Translation: CASSPGTAKTEAFF.

The chain links TRBV2 to TRBJ2-7; tentatively, D is TRBD2 (6 bases). Trimming removed 1 base from V and 3 bases from J, with 13 bases in between. Germline V gene data show CDR1 as SNHLY and CDR2 as FYNNEI. This CDR3 has 15 residues. The CDR3 region is CASSEGTAGSYEQYF. The CDR3 DNA follows: TGTGCCAGCAGTGAAGGGACCGCCGGGAGCTACGAGCAGTACTTC. The whole variable domain, remainder taken from reference TRBV2 and TRBJ2-7, is EPEVTQTPSHQVTQMGQEVILRCVPISNHLYFYWYRQILGQKVEFLVSFYNNEISEKSEIFDDQFSVERPDGSNFTLKIRSTKLEDSAMYFCASSEGTAGSYEQYFGPGTRLTVT.

The rearrangement joins TRBV7-9 to TRBJ2-5, with 12 bases identical to TRBD2. The CDR3 sequence is 16 residues long. CDR1 is SEHNR and CDR2 is FQNEAQ in the germline V gene (reference sequence). Trimming cost V 3 bases and J 4 bases; bases outside gene matches: 6. In DNA, the CDR3 is TGTGCCAGCAGCTTGGGCCCTAGCGGGAGGGCAGAGACCCAGTACTTC. Its protein is CASSLGPSGRAETQYF.

Details on this clone: At one end the junction does not follow the germline gene, possibly because of a read error. In DNA form, the CDR3 reads TGTGCCAGCAGTGAAGCAGCTCTTCTGCTGACAGATCGAAACTCTGGCTACACCTTC. It yields the protein CASSEAALLLTDRNSGYTF. V is TRBV2 and J is TRBJ1-2; possible D gene TRBD1, 5 bases. The CDR3 is 19 amino acids. Germline V gene sequence: CDR1 SNHLY, CDR2 FYNNEI.